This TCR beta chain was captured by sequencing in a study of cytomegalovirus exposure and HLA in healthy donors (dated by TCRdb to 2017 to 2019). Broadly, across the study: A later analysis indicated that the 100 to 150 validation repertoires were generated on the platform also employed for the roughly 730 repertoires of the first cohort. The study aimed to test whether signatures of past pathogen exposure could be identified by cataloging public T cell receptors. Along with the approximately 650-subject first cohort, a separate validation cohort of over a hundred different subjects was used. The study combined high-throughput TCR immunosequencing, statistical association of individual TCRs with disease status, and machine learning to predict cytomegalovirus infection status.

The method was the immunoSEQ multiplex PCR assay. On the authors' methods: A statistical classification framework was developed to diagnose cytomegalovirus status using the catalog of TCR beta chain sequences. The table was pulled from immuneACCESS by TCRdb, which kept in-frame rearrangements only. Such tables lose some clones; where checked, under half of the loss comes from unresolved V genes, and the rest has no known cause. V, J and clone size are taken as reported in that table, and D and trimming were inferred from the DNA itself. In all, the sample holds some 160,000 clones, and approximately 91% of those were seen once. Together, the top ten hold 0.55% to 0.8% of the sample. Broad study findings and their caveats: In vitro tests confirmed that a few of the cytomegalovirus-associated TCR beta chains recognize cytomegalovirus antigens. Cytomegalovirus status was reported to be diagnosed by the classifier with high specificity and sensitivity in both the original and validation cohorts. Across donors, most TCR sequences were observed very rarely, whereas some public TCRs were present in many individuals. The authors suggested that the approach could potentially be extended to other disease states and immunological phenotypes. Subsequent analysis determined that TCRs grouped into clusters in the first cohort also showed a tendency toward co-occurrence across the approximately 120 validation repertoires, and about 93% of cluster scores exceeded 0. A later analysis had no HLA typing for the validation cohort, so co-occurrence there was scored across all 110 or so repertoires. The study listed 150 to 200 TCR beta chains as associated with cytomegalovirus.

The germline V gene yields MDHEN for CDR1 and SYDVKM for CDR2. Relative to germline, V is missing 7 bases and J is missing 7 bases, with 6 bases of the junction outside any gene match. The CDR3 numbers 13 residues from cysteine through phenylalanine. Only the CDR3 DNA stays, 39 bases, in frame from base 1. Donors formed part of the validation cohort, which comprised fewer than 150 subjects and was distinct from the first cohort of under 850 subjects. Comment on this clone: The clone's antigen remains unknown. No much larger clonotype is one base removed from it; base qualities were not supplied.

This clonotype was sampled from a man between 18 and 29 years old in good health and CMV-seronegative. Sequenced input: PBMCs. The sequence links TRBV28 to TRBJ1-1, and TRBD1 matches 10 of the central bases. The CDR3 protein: CASTGGTGVEAFF. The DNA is TGTGCCAGCACCGGGGGGACAGGGGTTGAAGCTTTCTTT.